These 19 T cell receptor beta chains were sequenced from one sample in a study of blood T cell repertoires in COVID-19. This table comes from immunoSEQ multiplex PCR, and its TCRdb copy is limited to in-frame clones, with some not included. The sample carries some 520,000 clones, 80% to 90% recorded once. Sequenced input: peripheral blood. All receptors derive from a man younger than 30 with COVID-19, enrolled during active disease.

This chain connects TRBV12-3 or TRBV12-4 to TRBJ2-1; TRBD2 might be the D (6 bases). Trimming took off 6 bases at V and 6 bases at J, with 12 bases between the two ends. This CDR3 is 13 amino acids long. The CDR3 coding sequence is TGTGCCAGCAGAAAACGGGGGTCCAATGAGCAGTTCTTC. This codes for CASRKRGSNEQFF.

CDR3 protein: CASSLYGAGSEQYF. In nucleotides, the CDR3 is TGTGCCAGCAGTTTATACGGGGCGGGGTCCGAGCAGTACTTC. The chain joins TRBV27 to TRBJ2-7; perhaps TRBD2 as D (6 bases). Germline V gives CDR1 MNHEY, CDR2 SMNVEV (reference sequence). V gave up 1 base and J gave up 6 bases, with 13 bases separating them. The CDR3 contains 14 residues.

This chain uses TRBV12-3 or TRBV12-4 with TRBJ2-1; D is undetermined. The CDR3 sequence is 13 residues long. V dropped 5 bases and J dropped 8 bases, with 13 bases sitting between them. The CDR3 loop reads CASSRLPRDEQFF. The CDR3 region has the DNA TGTGCCAGCAGTCGACTCCCACGCGATGAGCAGTTCTTC.

Only a few counts were recorded for this clone. J is TRBJ2-7 and V is TRBV27; D is possibly TRBD1 (5 bases). Looked up from germline, CDR1 is MNHEY and CDR2 is SMNVEV (reference sequence). V lost 2 bases and J lost 5, with 16 bases in between. The CDR3 contains 15 residues. CDR3 nucleotides: TGTGCCAGCAGTTTAGGCACAGGACCCATCCACGAGCAGTACTTC. Translating it yields CASSLGTGPIHEQYF.

This chain joins TRBV19 and TRBJ1-5, with D perhaps matching TRBD1 (5 bases). Germline values: CDR1 LNHDA, CDR2 SQIVND (reference sequence). Trimming left V 4 bases short and J 6 bases short, with 13 bases between. This CDR3 is 14 amino acids long. CDR3 loop: CASSTGLLSQPQHF. The CDR3 nucleotides read TGTGCCAGTAGTACAGGGTTGTTAAGTCAGCCCCAGCATTTT. Full variable domain (rest looked up from reference TRBV19 and TRBJ1-5): DGGITQSPKYLFRKEGQNVTLSCEQNLNHDAMYWYRQDPGQGLRLIYYSQIVNDFQKGDIAEGYSVSREKKESFPLTVTSAQKNPTAFYLCASSTGLLSQPQHFGDGTRLSIL.

This clone was picked up many times. This rearrangement joins TRBV7-9 to TRBJ1-3, with a weak D call TRBD1 (6 bases). The V end lost 5 bases, the J end lost 0 bases, and 8 bases lay between the germline ends. This CDR3 region has 14 residues. Germline V lookup: CDR1 SEHNR, CDR2 FQNEAQ (reference sequence). The CDR3 reads CASSGQHSGNTIYF. CDR3 bases: TGTGCCAGCAGCGGACAGCACTCTGGAAACACCATATATTTT.

The J gene is TRBJ1-2, the V gene TRBV20-1; a weak D match, TRBD1 (6 bases). The length of the CDR3 is 15 residues. V gave up 3 bases and J gave up 8 bases, with 22 bases separating them. Per the germline V gene, CDR1 is DFQATT and CDR2 is SNEGSKA (reference sequence). As DNA, the CDR3 is TGCAGTGCTAGTTTCCCCACAACAGGGTCGAGGGGCTACACCTTC. It translates to CSASFPTTGSRGYTF.

This chain links TRBV14 with TRBJ2-5, with TRBD2 matching over 9 bases. CDR3 size: 17 residues. In germline, CDR1 is SGHDN, CDR2 FVKESK. V was pared by 0 bases and J by 3 bases, with 8 bases of the junction left unmatched. CDR3 in amino acids: CASSQDAAGGPKETQYF. For the CDR3, the DNA is TGTGCCAGCAGCCAAGACGCAGCGGGAGGCCCTAAAGAGACCCAGTACTTC.

The CDR3 sequence is CASRATGTTYEQYF. For the CDR3, the DNA is TGTGCCAGCAGAGCTACCGGGACTACCTACGAGCAGTACTTC. The chain joins TRBV7-9 to TRBJ2-7; 7 positions match TRBD2. CDR1 and CDR2 from the germline V gene are SEHNR and FQNEAQ (reference sequence). This CDR3 is 14 amino acids long. The V gene end was trimmed by 6 bases and the J gene end by 2 bases; junction bases not matched to a gene: 7. The entire variable domain, with the rest obtained from reference TRBV7-9 and TRBJ2-7, is as follows: DTGVSQNPRHKITKRGQNVTFRCDPISEHNRLYWYRQTLGQGPEFLTYFQNEAQLEKSRLLSDRFSAERPKGSFSTLEIQRTEQGDSAMYLCASRATGTTYEQYFGPGTRLTVT.

The chain uses TRBV15 and TRBJ2-1, with 9 bases identical to TRBD2. Trimming at V came to 1 base and at J to 9 bases, leaving 4 bases not matched to a gene. CDR3 length equals 14 residues. Germline lookup yields CDR1 LNHNV and CDR2 YYDKDF (reference sequence). CDR3 amino acids: CATSRGGGGAEQFF. The DNA of the CDR3 is TGTGCCACCAGCAGAGGGGGCGGGGGGGCTGAGCAGTTCTTC.

The V and J genes are TRBV9 and TRBJ2-1; tentatively, D is TRBD2 (6 bases). This CDR3 contains 16 residues. The V end lost 1 base, the J end lost 1 base, and 12 bases lay between the germline ends. Germline CDR1 SGDLS, CDR2 YYNGEE. In DNA, the CDR3 is TGTGCCAGCAGCGTATTGTCTCTAGCGTCCTACAATGAGCAGTTCTTC. This gives the protein CASSVLSLASYNEQFF. The full variable domain, its missing parts supplied by reference TRBV9 and TRBJ2-1, is DSGVTQTPKHLITATGQRVTLRCSPRSGDLSVYWYQQSLDQGLQFLIQYYNGEERAKGNILERFSAQQFPDLHSELNLSSLELGDSALYFCASSVLSLASYNEQFFGPGTRLTVL.

V usage is TRBV30 and J usage is TRBJ2-5; perhaps TRBD2 as D (5 bases). The CDR3 length is 13 residues. Germline V lookup: CDR1 GTSNPN, CDR2 SVGIG (reference sequence). V was pared by 2 bases and J by 1 base, with 8 bases between. CDR3 coding DNA: TGTGCCTGGAGTTGGGGAGCCCAAGAGACCCAGTACTTC. Protein: CAWSWGAQETQYF.

CDR3 nucleotide sequence: TGTGCCAGCAGCGCCCTGAGGGCTAACTATGGCTACACCTTC. This encodes CASSALRANYGYTF. The chain has TRBV21-1 and TRBJ1-2. TRBV21-1 has pseudogene status. This CDR3 contains 14 residues.

The chain is built from TRBV6-1 and TRBJ1-1; D might be TRBD1 (5 bases). The CDR3 length is 16 residues. The ends were cut back, 2 bases at V and 2 bases at J, with 15 bases in the middle. The germline CDR1 and CDR2 sequences are MNHNS and SASEGT. This CDR3 is CASSEPGTGLNTEAFF. CDR3 nucleotide sequence: TGTGCCAGCAGTGAACCAGGGACGGGACTCAACACTGAAGCTTTCTTT.

The CDR3 bases are TGTGCCAGTAGTGGGGGCATTGAAAAACTGTTTTTT. Residues: CASSGGIEKLFF. The chain couples TRBV19 to TRBJ1-4; TRBD1 might be the D (6 bases). The CDR3 consists of 12 residues. V dropped 5 bases and J dropped 7 bases, with 8 bases sitting between them. Germline lookup yields CDR1 LNHDA and CDR2 SQIVND (reference sequence).

V and J are TRBV3-1 (or the pseudogene TRBV3-2) and TRBJ2-3, with 11 bases that match TRBD1. The CDR3 runs 15 residues. Germline lookup yields CDR1 LGHDT and CDR2 YNNKEL (reference sequence). J was trimmed by 6 bases and V by 4 bases; bases with no gene match: 6. CDR3 amino acids: CASSRRTGGADTQYF. In nucleotides, the CDR3 is TGTGCCAGCAGCCGCCGGACAGGGGGCGCGGATACGCAGTATTTT.

The chain joins TRBV27 to TRBJ2-4, with TRBD2 as a possible D gene (6 bases). Trimming removed 5 bases at V and 7 bases at J, with 18 bases between. CDR1 and CDR2 from the germline V gene are MNHEY and SMNVEV (reference sequence). This CDR3 contains 15 residues. The CDR3 loop is CASSPGPGEWNIQYF. The CDR3 nucleotides are TGTGCCAGCAGTCCGGGTCCGGGGGAATGGAACATTCAGTACTTC.

The chain uses TRBV7-9 and TRBJ1-2; TRBD1 agrees at 7 bases. CDR3 size: 14 residues. Losses at the gene ends were 5 bases for V and 3 bases for J; bases not matched to a gene: 6. Germline CDR1 and CDR2: SEHNR and FQNEAQ (reference sequence). The CDR3 here is CASSRGTEDYGYTF. DNA for the CDR3: TGTGCCAGCAGCAGAGGGACAGAAGACTATGGCTACACCTTC.

V and J are TRBV27 and TRBJ2-7, with D tentatively TRBD1 (5 bases). Germline V lookup: CDR1 MNHEY, CDR2 SMNVEV (reference sequence). V was cut by 7 bases and J by 4 bases, with 23 bases left in between. CDR3 size: 16 residues. This chain's CDR3 is CASTNLQTGLRYEQYF. CDR3 nucleotide sequence: TGTGCCAGCACAAACCTTCAAACAGGTTTACGGTACGAGCAGTACTTC.